This T cell receptor beta chain is drawn from a study of blood T cells in healthy people across ages. It was with a sample-barcoded 5' primer and a J-beta primer mix that a second PCR of roughly 7 to 12 cycles was run. A single record per CDR3 protein comes from TCRdb applying MiXCR to the 5' RACE reads. This table holds roughly 1.4 million distinct CDR3 sequences, 55% to 75% found once. The CDR3 runs to 16 residues. Unmatched junction bases numbered 6, after V lost 2 bases and J lost 2 bases. Germline lookup yields CDR1 MNHEY and CDR2 SVGEGT. Concerning this clonotype: The target antigen is unknown.

Study-level findings and limits: Relative to aged donors, long-lived donors carried more naive CD4+ cells and displayed higher diversity.

The extraction recovered at least 5.5 micrograms of total RNA per sample. Input material: blood. The V and J genes are TRBV6-2 or TRBV6-3 and TRBJ2-3, with 8 bases lining up with TRBD2. This receptor was identified in a man younger than 35 in good health. CDR3 in DNA: TGTGCCAGCAGTTACGTAGTAGCGGGGAACACAGATACGCAGTATTTT. Protein product: CASSYVVAGNTDTQYF.